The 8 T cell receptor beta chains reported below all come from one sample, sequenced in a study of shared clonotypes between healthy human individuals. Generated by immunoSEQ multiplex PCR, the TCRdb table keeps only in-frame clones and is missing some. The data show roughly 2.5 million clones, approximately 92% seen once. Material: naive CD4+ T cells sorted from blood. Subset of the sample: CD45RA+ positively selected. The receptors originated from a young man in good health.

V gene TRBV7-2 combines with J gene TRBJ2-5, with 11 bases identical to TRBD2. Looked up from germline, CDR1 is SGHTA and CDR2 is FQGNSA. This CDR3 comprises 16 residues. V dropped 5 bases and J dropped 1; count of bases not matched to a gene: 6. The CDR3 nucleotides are TGTGCCAGCAGCAAACTAGCGGGAGTGACCCAAGAGACCCAGTACTTC. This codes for CASSKLAGVTQETQYF.

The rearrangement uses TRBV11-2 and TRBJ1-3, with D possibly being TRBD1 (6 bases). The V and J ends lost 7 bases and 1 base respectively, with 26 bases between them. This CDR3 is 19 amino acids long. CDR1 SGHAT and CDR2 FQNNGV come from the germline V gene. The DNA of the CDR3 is TGTGCCAGCACCTTTGGACAGACCCTTTTCACTTCATCTGGAAACACCATATATTTT. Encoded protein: CASTFGQTLFTSSGNTIYF. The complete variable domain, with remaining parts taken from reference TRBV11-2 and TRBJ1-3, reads EAGVAQSPRYKIIEKRQSVAFWCNPISGHATLYWYQQILGQGPKLLIQFQNNGVVDDSQLPKDRFSAERLKGVDSTLKIQPAKLEDSAVYLCASTFGQTLFTSSGNTIYFGEGSWLTVV.

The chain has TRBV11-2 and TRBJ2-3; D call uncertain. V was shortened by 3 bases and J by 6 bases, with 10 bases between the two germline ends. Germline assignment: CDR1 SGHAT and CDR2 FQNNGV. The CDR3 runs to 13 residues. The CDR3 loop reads CASSLILSDTQYF. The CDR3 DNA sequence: TGTGCCAGCAGCTTGATTTTGAGTGATACGCAGTATTTT.

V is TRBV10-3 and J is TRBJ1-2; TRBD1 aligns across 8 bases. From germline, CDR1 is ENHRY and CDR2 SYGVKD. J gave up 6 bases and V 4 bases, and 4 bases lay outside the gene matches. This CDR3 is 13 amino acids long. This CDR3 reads CAISGQGANGYTF. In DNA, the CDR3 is TGTGCCATCAGTGGTCAGGGGGCGAATGGCTACACCTTC.

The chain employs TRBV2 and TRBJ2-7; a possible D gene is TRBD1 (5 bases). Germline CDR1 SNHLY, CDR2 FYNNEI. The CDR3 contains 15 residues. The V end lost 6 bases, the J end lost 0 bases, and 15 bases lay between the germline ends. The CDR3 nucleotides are TGTGCCAGCAGCCCAACAGGCAGGAGCTCCTACGAGCAGTACTTC. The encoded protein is CASSPTGRSSYEQYF.

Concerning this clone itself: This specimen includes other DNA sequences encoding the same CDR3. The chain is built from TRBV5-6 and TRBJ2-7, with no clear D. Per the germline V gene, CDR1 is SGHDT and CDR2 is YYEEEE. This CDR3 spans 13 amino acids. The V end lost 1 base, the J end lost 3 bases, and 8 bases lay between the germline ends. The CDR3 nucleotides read TGTGCCAGCAGCTTGCCAGCAAGCTACGAGCAGTACTTC. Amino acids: CASSLPASYEQYF.

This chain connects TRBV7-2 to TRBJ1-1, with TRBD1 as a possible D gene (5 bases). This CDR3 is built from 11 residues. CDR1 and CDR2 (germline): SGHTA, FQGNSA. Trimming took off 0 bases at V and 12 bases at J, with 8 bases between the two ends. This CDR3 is CASSLAGGPFF. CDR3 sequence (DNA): TGTGCCAGCAGCTTAGCGGGGGGTCCTTTCTTT.

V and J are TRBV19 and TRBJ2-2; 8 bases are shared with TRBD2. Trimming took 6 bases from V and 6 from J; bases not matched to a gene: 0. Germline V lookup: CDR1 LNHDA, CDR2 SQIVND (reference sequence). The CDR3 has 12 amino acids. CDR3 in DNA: TGTGCCAGTAGCGGGGGGGCCGGGGAGCTGTTTTTT. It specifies CASSGGAGELFF.